This T cell receptor beta chain was captured by sequencing in a study of T cells after yellow fever vaccination. With regard to this clonotype: What it binds is unknown.

Notes on the study in general: Weaker overall, the secondary response nonetheless peaked faster (day 5 versus 15). CD4 and CD8 compartments shared a small share of clonotypes, likely from convergent recombination. A large majority of primary-vaccination clones showed up again after the booster (96% CD4, almost 90% CD8).

Each CDR3 protein gets one entry after TCRdb re-called the 5' RACE reads with MiXCR. Of around 320,000 distinct CDR3 sequences listed, about 10% are singletons. The clonotype was recovered from a man between 18 and 35 years old who received the YFV17D yellow fever vaccine. The specimen was CD4+ T cells sorted from PBMCs, collected 45 days after the yellow fever booster vaccination.

The CDR3 loop reads CASKGLAGTYEQYF. For the CDR3, the DNA is TGCGCCAGCAAAGGACTAGCGGGGACTTACGAGCAGTACTTC. V usage is TRBV10-2 and J usage is TRBJ2-7, with TRBD2 identical over 12 bases. V lost 7 bases and J lost 4; bases outside the gene matches: 5. Germline CDR1 is WSHSY and CDR2 is SAAADI. The CDR3 length is 14 residues.